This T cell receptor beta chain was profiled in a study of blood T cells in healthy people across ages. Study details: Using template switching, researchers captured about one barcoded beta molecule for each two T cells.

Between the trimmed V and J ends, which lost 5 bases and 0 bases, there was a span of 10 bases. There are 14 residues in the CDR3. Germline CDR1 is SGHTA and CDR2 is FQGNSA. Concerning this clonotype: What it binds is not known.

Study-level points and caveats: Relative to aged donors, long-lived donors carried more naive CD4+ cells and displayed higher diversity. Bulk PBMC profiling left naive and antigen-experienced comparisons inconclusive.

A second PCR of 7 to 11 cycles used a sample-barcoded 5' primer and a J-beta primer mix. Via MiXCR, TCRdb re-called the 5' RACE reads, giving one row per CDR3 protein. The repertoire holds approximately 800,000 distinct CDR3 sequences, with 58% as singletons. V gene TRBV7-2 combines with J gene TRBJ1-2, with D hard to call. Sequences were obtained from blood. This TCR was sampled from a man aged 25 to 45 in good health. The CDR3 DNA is TGTGCCAGCAGCCCGCAGGCCTCTAACTATGGCTACACCTTC. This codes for CASSPQASNYGYTF.